This T cell receptor (beta chain) was found in a study of T cells after posttransplantation cyclophosphamide. This clone was observed at least ten times. Busulfan-fludarabine conditioning, marrow transplant, and cyclophosphamide on days +3 and +4 were administered. Sequencing used immunoSEQ multiplex PCR; TCRdb keeps in-frame clones, though not all of them. This sample has thousands of clones, each found more than once. V gave up 1 base and J gave up 3 bases; unmatched junction bases: 6. CDR3 length: 16 amino acids. Germline V lookup: CDR1 SGHVS, CDR2 FQNEAQ. This TCR derives from a male patient in his late teens or twenties who received an allogeneic stem cell transplant from an unrelated donor, was CMV-positive, and had acute and chronic GVHD. Some of the T cells might come from the graft donor. Sequencing used PBMCs, obtained after allogeneic stem cell transplant with posttransplant cyclophosphamide. The chain recombines TRBV7-8 with TRBJ1-5; 7 bases map to TRBD1. The CDR3 bases are TGTGCCAGCAGCTTAGTTTTGGGACAGAACAATCAGCCCCAGCATTTT. This codes for CASSLVLGQNNQPQHF.